This TCR beta chain was sequenced during a study of blood T cells in healthy people across ages. Study-wide background: Roughly one uniquely barcoded beta molecule per two T cells was captured. Study-wide findings and caveats: The fall in TCR beta diversity per million T cells was roughly linear with age.

They isolated at least 7 million PBMCs from each sample. A sample-barcoded 5' primer and a J-beta primer mix were used in a second PCR of about 6 to 12 cycles. From the 5' RACE reads, TCRdb called clonotypes with MiXCR, one entry per CDR3 protein. The table shows 540,000 or so distinct CDR3 sequences, with about 26% occurring only once. Looked up from germline, CDR1 is SEHNR and CDR2 is FQNEAQ (reference sequence). V was trimmed by 1 base and J by 0 bases, leaving 7 bases between them. The CDR3 loop spans 15 amino acids. There are a few counts of this clonotype. The antigen is undetermined. The sequence was collected from an older woman in good health. Sequenced: blood. V is TRBV7-9 and J is TRBJ1-5; tentative D call: TRBD1 (5 bases). In DNA form, the CDR3 reads TGTGCCAGCAGCTTAGGAGGGGTTAGCAATCAGCCCCAGCATTTT. It specifies CASSLGGVSNQPQHF.